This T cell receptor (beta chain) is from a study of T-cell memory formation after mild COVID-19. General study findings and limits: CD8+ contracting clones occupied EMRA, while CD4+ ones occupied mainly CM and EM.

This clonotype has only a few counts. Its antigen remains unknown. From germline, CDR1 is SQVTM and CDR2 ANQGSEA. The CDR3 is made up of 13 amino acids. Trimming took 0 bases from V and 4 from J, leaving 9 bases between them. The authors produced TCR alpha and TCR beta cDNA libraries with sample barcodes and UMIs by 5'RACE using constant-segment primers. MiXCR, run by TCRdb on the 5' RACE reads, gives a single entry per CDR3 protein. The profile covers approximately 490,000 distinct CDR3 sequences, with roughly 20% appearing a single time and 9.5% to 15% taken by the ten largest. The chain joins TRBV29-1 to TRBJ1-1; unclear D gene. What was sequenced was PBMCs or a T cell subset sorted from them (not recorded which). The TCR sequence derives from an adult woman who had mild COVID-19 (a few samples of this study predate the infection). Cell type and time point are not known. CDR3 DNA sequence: TGCAGCGTTGAAGAGCAGGTGAGCACTGAAGCTTTCTTT. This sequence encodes CSVEEQVSTEAFF.